This T cell receptor beta chain stems from a study of T cell changes during pregnancy in multiple sclerosis. V was clipped by 6 bases and J by 0 bases, with 15 bases between them. The CDR3 extends over 14 amino acids. Germline V CDR1 and CDR2: SQVTM, ANQGSEA. This table comes from immunoSEQ multiplex PCR, and its TCRdb copy is limited to in-frame clones, with some not included. Among roughly 75,000 clones listed, approximately 92% were seen once. This chain joins TRBV29-1 and TRBJ2-7; possibly TRBD1 for D (6 bases). The sample consisted of peripheral blood, taken in the third trimester of pregnancy. The receptor comes from a female donor in good health, enrolled as a control in a pregnancy study. The CDR3 loop reads CSVSGQTVSYEQYF. The CDR3 DNA follows: TGCAGCGTGAGCGGACAGACCGTCTCCTACGAGCAGTACTTC.